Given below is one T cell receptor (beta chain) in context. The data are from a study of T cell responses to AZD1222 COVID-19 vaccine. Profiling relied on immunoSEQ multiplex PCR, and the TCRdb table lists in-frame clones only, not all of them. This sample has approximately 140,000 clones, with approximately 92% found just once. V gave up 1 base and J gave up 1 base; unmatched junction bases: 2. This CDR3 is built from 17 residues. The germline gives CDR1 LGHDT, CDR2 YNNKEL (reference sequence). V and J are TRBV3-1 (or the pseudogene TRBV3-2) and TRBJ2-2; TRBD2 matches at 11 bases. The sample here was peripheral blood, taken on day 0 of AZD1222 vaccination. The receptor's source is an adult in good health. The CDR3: CASSQVGLAENTGELFF. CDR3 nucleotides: TGTGCCAGCAGCCAAGTGGGACTAGCGGAGAACACCGGGGAGCTGTTTTTT.